This T cell receptor (beta chain) was sequenced in a study of CXCR3-negative and CXCR3-positive naive CD8 T cells. Germline lookup yields CDR1 DFQATT and CDR2 SNEGSKA (reference sequence). There are 17 residues in the CDR3. Comments on this clonotype: Antigen unknown.

General study results and limits: Naive subsets expressed similar surface CD5; TRB CDR3 features served to infer TCR strength. CXCR3-expressing naive cells carried TRB CDR3s more hydrophobic than those of CXCR3-negative naive cells.

Libraries of TRB cDNA were made by 5' RACE and carried UMIs. TCRdb reprocessed the 5' RACE reads and keeps a single row for each CDR3 protein, giving no DNA. The sample table sets out some 150,000 distinct CDR3 sequences. The sequenced sample consisted of naive CXCR3+ CD8+ T cells from blood. Subset: CD45RO-CCR7+CD27+CD95- naive CD8+ T cells expressing CXCR3 (TNR3+). This chain links TRBV20-1 with TRBJ2-1; with no DNA, the TCRdb D assignment of TRBD2 cannot be verified. The source is a human donor in good health. Some clones in this sample may be carry-over from other donors' samples. The CDR3 sequence: CSARDRWRPYYYNEQFF.